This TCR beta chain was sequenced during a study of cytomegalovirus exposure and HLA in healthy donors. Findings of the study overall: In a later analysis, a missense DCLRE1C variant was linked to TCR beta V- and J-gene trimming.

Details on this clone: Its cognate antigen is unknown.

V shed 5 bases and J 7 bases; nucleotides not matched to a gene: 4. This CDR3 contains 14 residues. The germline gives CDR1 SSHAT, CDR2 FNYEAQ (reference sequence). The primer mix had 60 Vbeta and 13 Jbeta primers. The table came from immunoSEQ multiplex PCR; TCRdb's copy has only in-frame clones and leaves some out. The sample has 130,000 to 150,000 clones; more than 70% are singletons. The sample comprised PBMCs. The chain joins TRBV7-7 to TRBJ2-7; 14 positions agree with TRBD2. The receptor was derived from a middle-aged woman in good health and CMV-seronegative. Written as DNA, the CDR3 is TGTGCCAGCAGCCCGGGACTAGCGGGGGAGGAGCAGTACTTC. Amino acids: CASSPGLAGEEQYF.